This T cell receptor (beta chain) comes out of a study of T-cell memory formation after mild COVID-19 (dated by TCRdb to 2020 to 2022). Study-level background: TCR sequence clusters from the two donors were found to be largely donor specific. In a couple of donors, T-cell clones that expanded and contracted after mild COVID-19 were tracked by sequencing TCRalpha and TCRbeta repertoires over time. Two young, previously healthy adult volunteers made up the cohort, one male and one female.

The sequencer was an Illumina NovaSeq 6000. TCRalpha and TCRbeta cDNA libraries were constructed by 5'RACE with constant-segment primers, with sample barcodes and unique molecular identifiers being introduced. Trizol reagent was used to extract RNA from every sample. Library amplification was performed in two PCR steps, and a second sample barcode and Illumina TruSeq adapters were introduced in the second step. Sequencing of the libraries was done on an Illumina NovaSeq, producing 2 x 150 bp paired-end reads. Per the original workflow: With migec v1.2.7, reads were demultiplexed and then collapsed into UMI-guided consensus sequences. Using mixcr v2.1.11, UMI consensuses were aligned to TRA and TRB V and J templates and then assembled into clonotypes. A clonotype was counted as expanded or contracted only when both edgeR and NoisET called the clonotype significant, with the noise models trained on biological replicates. edgeR calls used a false discovery rate-adjusted p below 0.01 and a log2 fold-change threshold of 1. As an exploratory analysis of dynamics, PCA with hierarchical clustering was applied to max-normalized trajectories of the 1000 most abundant clonotypes. The CD4 or CD8 phenotype of responding clones was assigned using the separately sequenced CD4+ and CD8+ repertoires. TCRdb cleaned the public reads at Q25 with fastp, built clones with MiXCR and kept in-frame beta chains. Under each unique CDR3 protein, matching rows form one entry showing the most common genes and DNA. TCRdb, not the original authors, processed these V and J calls. This sample lists 550,000 to 700,000 distinct CDR3 sequences; approximately 15% were detected once. Roughly 7.8% of the sample is in the top ten clones.

V is pruned by 6 bases and J by 3 bases, leaving 7 bases of the junction without a gene match. CDR1 and CDR2, looked up from the germline V gene (reference sequence), are MNHEY and SMNVEV. The CDR3 runs 14 amino acids, cysteine and phenylalanine included. Only the CDR3 DNA stays, 42 bases, in frame from base 1. Ficoll-Paque density gradient centrifugation was used to isolate PBMCs. The paper's findings and limits, for the study overall: Clones contracting from day 15 to 85 had balanced CD4/CD8 phenotypes, while a second wave expanding from day 15 to 37 was biased towards CD4+. The study included only a couple of mild cases, and larger cohorts that include severe cases with pre-infection samples were judged to be necessary. Whether the second-wave clones peaking on day 37 were SARS-CoV-2 specific was not confirmed. Contracting CD4+ clones were found mainly in CM and EM memory subsets, while CD8+ clones were enriched in EMRA. The detection of some responding clones in pre-infection memory suggests that pre-existing cross-reactive memory T cells joined the SARS-CoV-2 response.

This clonotype turned up a few times. Which antigen it targets is not known. No clone much larger than this one lies a single base away; base qualities are absent. This sequence originates from an adult woman who had mild COVID-19 (a few samples of this study predate the infection). The sample titles of this study are shuffled in the database, so cell type and time point are left out; the donor was told from shared clones. The sample was PBMCs or a T cell subset sorted from them (not recorded which). The chain was built from TRBV27 and TRBJ1-1, with TRBD1 matching 7 junction bases. The sequenced DNA is TGTGCCAGCAGGCTAGACAGGGTTGACACTGAAGCTTTCTTT. This yields the protein CASRLDRVDTEAFF.